This TCR beta chain emerged from a study of blood T cell repertoires in COVID-19 (dated by TCRdb to 2020 to 2022). For the study in its entirety: The collaborator samples originated in the United States, Italy and Spain and spanned the acute and convalescent phases of COVID-19. Nearly every sample came with metadata listing a de-identified subject ID, COVID-19 status, age in years and sex. The material from the prospective study consisted of cDNA or gDNA derived from T cells, B-cell-depleted T cells, or PBMCs. Deeply sampled blood TCRbeta repertoires from subjects exposed to, actively infected with, or recovered from COVID-19 were included in the dataset. A freely available public database, intended as a resource for researchers studying the immune response to SARS-CoV-2, is where the repertoires were released. Where available, HLA class I and class II types were taken from metadata supplied by the sample provider and were not determined by assay-based typing. Samples came from the ongoing ImmuneRACE study (first 160 participants) plus 1,254 subjects from 6 global collaborators.

Findings and caveats that apply to the study as a whole: Clinical and demographic metadata were provided uncurated, with the amount varying by source and participant.

The immunoSEQ Assay, a bias-controlled multiplex PCR, was used to amplify TCRbeta CDR3 regions from genomic DNA. The original pipeline was this. The number of nucleated cells in each sample was estimated from the amplification of reference gene primers within the assay. To quantify the absolute abundance of each unique TCRbeta CDR3 rearrangement, sequence reads were collapsed and filtered. For each sample, productive Simpson clonality was calculated as the square root of Simpson's diversity index over productive rearrangements. TCRdb retrieved this table from immuneACCESS and kept in-frame rearrangements only. Not all clones are present; in checked studies, unresolved V genes account for under half, and no reason is known for the remainder. That table supplies the V and J calls and clone size; D and trimming were determined from the DNA. The sample table contains some 230,000 clones; only one count was recorded for 70% to 85% of them. 14% to 15% of the sample comes from the top ten.

A remark on this clone: Its antigen is currently not known. No quality values exist for individual bases; no much larger clone is one base distant.

Enrolling through a virtual design, the prospective study's participants ranged in age from about 18 to 89 years and lived across some 23 United States geographic areas. In the prospective study, cohorts were assigned on the basis of participant-reported clinical history obtained from a screening survey and a study questionnaire. For ImmuneRACE Cohort 3, a participant was defined as recovered based on two consecutive negative NP/OP PCR tests, clearance by a healthcare professional, or resolution of symptoms. In the prospective study, mobile phlebotomists collected whole blood, serum and a nasopharyngeal or oropharyngeal swab from each participant. Over an approximately 2-month period, participants in the prospective study had the option of providing additional blood draws and questionnaires. Prospective study blood samples were shipped either frozen or at room temperature before DNA extraction.

The receptor's source is a man aged 35 to 55 who had recovered from COVID-19. Sequenced sample: PBMCs or T cells enriched from blood (not recorded which).

CDR3 protein: CASSHTPLGQGRSEQFF. In nucleotides, the sequence is TGTGCCAGCAGCCATACGCCCTTGGGACAGGGACGCTCTGAGCAGTTCTTC. The V gene is TRBV7-3 and the J gene is TRBJ2-1; 9 central bases correspond to TRBD1. Unmatched junction bases come to 17, with V trimmed by 5 bases and J by 9 bases. Including cysteine and phenylalanine, the CDR3 has 17 amino acids. Only CDR3 DNA remains: 51 bases, in frame from the first base. CDR1 and CDR2, per the germline V gene, are SGHTA and FQGTGA.